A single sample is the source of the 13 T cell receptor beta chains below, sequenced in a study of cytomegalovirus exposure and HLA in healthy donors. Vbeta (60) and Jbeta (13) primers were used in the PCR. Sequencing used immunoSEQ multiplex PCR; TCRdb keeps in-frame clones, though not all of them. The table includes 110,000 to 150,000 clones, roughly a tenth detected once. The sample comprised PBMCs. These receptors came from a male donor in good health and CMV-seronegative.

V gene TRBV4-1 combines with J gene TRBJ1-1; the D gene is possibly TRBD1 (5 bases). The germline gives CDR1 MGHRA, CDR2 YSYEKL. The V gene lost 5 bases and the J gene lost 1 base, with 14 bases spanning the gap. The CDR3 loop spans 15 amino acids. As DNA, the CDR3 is TGCGCCAGCAGCTTAAGGGGAGGCGGGAACACTGAAGCTTTCTTT. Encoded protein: CASSLRGGGNTEAFF.

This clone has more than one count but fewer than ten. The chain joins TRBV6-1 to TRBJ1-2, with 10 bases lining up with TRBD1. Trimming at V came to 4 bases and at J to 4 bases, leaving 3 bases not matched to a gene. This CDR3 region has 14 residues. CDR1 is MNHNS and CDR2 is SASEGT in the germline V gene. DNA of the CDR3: TGTGCCAGCAGTGGGGACAGGGGTTTCTATGGCTACACCTTC. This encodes CASSGDRGFYGYTF.

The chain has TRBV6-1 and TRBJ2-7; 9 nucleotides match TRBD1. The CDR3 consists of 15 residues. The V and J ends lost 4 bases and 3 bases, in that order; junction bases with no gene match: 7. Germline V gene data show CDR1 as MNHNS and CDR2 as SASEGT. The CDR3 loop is CASSVLPGQGYEQYF. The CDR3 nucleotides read TGTGCCAGCAGTGTCCTACCGGGACAGGGCTACGAGCAGTACTTC.

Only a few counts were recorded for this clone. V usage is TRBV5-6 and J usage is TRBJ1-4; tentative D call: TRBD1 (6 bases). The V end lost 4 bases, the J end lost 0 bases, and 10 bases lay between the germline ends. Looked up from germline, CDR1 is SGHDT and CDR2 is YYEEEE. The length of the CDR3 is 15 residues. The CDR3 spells CASSPEGATNEKLFF. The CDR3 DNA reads TGTGCCAGCAGCCCTGAGGGGGCAACTAATGAAAAACTGTTTTTT.

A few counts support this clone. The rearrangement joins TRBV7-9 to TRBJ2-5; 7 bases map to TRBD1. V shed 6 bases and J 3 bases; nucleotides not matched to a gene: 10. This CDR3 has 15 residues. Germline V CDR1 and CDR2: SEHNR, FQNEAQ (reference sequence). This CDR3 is CASRPPDRPKETQYF. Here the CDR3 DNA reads TGTGCCAGCAGGCCTCCGGACAGGCCAAAAGAGACCCAGTACTTC.

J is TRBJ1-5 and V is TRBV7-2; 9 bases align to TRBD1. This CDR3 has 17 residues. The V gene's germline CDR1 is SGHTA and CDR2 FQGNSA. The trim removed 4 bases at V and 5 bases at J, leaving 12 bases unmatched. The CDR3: CASSSPPGQGSHQPQHF. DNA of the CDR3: TGTGCCAGCAGCTCCCCCCCGGGACAGGGCAGTCATCAGCCCCAGCATTTT.

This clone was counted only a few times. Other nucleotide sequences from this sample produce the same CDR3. CDR3 in amino acids: CASSTSGQPQHF. The CDR3 DNA sequence: TGTGCCAGCTCCACCTCAGGGCAGCCCCAGCATTTT. The V gene is TRBV28, the J gene TRBJ1-5; perhaps TRBD1 as D (5 bases). The length of the CDR3 is 12 residues. CDR1 and CDR2 from the germline V gene are MDHEN and SYDVKM. V lost 8 bases and J 7 bases, leaving 12 bases between the germline ends.

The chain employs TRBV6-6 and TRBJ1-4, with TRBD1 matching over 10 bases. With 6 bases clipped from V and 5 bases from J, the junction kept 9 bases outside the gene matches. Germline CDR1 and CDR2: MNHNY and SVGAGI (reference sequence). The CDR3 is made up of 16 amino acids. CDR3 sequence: CASSPGRQGANEKLFF. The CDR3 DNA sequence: TGTGCCAGCAGCCCCGGCCGACAGGGGGCGAATGAAAAACTGTTTTTT.

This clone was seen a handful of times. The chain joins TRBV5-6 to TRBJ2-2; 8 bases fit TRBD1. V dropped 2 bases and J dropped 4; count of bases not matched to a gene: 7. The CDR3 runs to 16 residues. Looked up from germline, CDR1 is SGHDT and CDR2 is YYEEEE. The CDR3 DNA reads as TGTGCCAGCAGCTTCTTATCGACAGGGGTCACCGGGGAGCTGTTTTTT. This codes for CASSFLSTGVTGELFF.

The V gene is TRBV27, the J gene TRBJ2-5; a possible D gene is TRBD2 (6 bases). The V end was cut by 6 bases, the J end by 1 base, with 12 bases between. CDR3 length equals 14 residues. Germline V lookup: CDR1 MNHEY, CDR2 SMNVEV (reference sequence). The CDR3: CASRRPGSQETQYF. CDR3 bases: TGTGCCAGCAGGAGACCCGGGAGCCAAGAGACCCAGTACTTC.

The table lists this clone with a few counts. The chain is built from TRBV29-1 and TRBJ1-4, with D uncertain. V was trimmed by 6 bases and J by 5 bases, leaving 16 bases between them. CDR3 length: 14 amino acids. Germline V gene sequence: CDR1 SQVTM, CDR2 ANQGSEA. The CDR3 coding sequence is TGCAGCGTCGAGGGCACCACGGGGAATGAAAAACTGTTTTTT. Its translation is CSVEGTTGNEKLFF.

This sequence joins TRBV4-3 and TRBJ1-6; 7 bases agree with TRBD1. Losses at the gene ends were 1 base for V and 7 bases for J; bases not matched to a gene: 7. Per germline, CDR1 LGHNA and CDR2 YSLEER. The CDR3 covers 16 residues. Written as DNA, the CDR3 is TGCGCCAGCAGCCAAGTTGGTCCGGACAGGAATTCACCCCTCCACTTT. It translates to CASSQVGPDRNSPLHF.

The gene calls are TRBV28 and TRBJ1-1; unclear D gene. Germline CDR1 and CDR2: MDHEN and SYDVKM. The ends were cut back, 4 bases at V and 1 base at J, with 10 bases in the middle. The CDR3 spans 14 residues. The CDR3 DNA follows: TGTGCCAGCAGTTATTCGAGAGCGAACACTGAAGCTTTCTTT. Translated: CASSYSRANTEAFF.